This T cell receptor beta chain appears in the sequencing data of a study of blood T cell repertoires in COVID-19. Participants' reported clinical history set cohort assignment. Symptom resolution, clearance, or two negative PCRs marked donors in Cohort 3 as recovered. CDR1 is SGHRS, CDR2 YFSETQ, per germline. Trimming cost V 7 bases and J 6 bases, with 26 bases left between them. This CDR3 has 17 amino acids. In the source study's methods: For nucleated cells, counts were estimated from reference gene primer amplification. TCRdb keeps only in-frame clones here, not all; method: immunoSEQ multiplex PCR. The DNA was the basis for D and trimming; V, J and clone size are from that table. The sample holds about 270,000 clones, 75% to 90% seen once.

The clonotype was recovered from a woman under 30 who had recovered from COVID-19. Sequencing input: PBMCs or T cells enriched from blood (not recorded which). The rearrangement uses TRBV5-1 and TRBJ2-1; a possible D gene is TRBD2 (6 bases). CDR3 sequence (DNA): TGCGCCAGCGCCACGGGGTCCGTGGGGGGTAGGGGCAATGAGCAGTTCTTC. The encoded protein is CASATGSVGGRGNEQFF.